This TCR beta chain appears in the sequencing data of a study of blood T cell repertoires in COVID-19. Study in general: The United States, Italy and Spain supplied acute and convalescent COVID-19 samples. T cells, B-cell-depleted T cells, or PBMCs provided the cDNA or gDNA that served as material.

Germline values: CDR1 LNHDA, CDR2 SQIVND (reference sequence). The CDR3 has 15 amino acids. V shed 5 bases and J 1 base; nucleotides not matched to a gene: 5. Original methodology: Reference gene primer amplification yielded estimated nucleated cell counts. Clones were sequenced by immunoSEQ multiplex PCR, and TCRdb holds only the in-frame ones, with some missing. V and J calls plus clone size are reproduced from that table; the DNA served to infer D and trimming. The data contain about 120,000 clones, approximately 88% of them singletons. The sequenced material came from peripheral blood. J is TRBJ2-7 and V is TRBV19; 10 nucleotides align to TRBD1. The receptor's source is a woman aged 40 to 50 with acute or convalescent COVID-19. The CDR3 DNA reads as TGTGCCAGTAGTGCCGGGACAGGGGCTTCCTACGAGCAGTACTTC. Translated: CASSAGTGASYEQYF.